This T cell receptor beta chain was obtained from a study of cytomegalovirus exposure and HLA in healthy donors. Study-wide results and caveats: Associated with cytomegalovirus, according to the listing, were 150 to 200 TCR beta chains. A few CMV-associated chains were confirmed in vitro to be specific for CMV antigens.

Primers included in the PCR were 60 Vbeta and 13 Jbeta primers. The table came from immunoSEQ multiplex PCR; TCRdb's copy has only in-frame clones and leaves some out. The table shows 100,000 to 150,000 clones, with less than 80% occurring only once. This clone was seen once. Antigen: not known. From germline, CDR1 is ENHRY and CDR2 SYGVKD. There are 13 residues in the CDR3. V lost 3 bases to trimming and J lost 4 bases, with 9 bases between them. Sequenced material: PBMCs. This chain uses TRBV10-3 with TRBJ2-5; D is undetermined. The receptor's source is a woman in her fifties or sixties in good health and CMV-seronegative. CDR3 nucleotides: TGTGCCATCAGTGAAAACTTCGCAGAGACCCAGTACTTC. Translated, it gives CAISENFAETQYF.